The clone carrying this T cell receptor beta chain was seen just once. The sample belongs to a study of T cell changes during pregnancy in multiple sclerosis. Here immunoSEQ multiplex PCR was the method, and the copy in TCRdb shows in-frame clones only, minus some. Of around 50,000 clones in the sample, 75% to 90% were seen once. This CDR3 has 13 amino acids. The ends were cut back, 2 bases at V and 3 bases at J, with 6 bases in the middle. CDR1 SGHVS and CDR2 FNYEAQ come from the germline V gene. Sequences were derived from CD8+ T cells from peripheral blood mononuclear cells, sampled in the second trimester of pregnancy. The V gene is TRBV7-6, the J gene TRBJ2-3; no firm D call. This clonotype was obtained from a female donor with multiple sclerosis, enrolled in a pregnancy study. The CDR3 region is CASSLRRTDTQYF. CDR3 coding DNA: TGTGCCAGCAGCTTACGGAGAACAGATACGCAGTATTTT.